The 14 T cell receptor beta chains below all came from one sample that was sequenced in a study of OX40 agonist ivuxolimab in advanced cancers. The repertoire was sequenced with immunoSEQ multiplex PCR; TCRdb's copy has only in-frame clones and lacks some. The sample has roughly 59,000 clones, around 90% seen once. This specimen consisted of CD4+ or CD8+ T cells sorted from blood, obtained in a trial of the OX40 agonist ivuxolimab. The receptors derive from an adult with an advanced solid tumor such as melanoma, head and neck, liver or kidney cancer.

V gene TRBV19 combines with J gene TRBJ1-5; D unclear. The V gene's germline CDR1 is LNHDA and CDR2 SQIVND (reference sequence). The CDR3 is 16 residues long. V was trimmed by 4 bases and J by 0 bases, leaving 13 bases between them. Here the CDR3 DNA reads TGTGCCAGTAGTAACAACCCAGTTTATAGCAATCAGCCCCAGCATTTT. Translated: CASSNNPVYSNQPQHF.

The rearrangement uses TRBV29-1 and TRBJ2-7; TRBD2 matches at 7 bases. CDR1 and CDR2 from the germline V gene are SQVTM and ANQGSEA. The CDR3 extends over 12 amino acids. Germline trimming cut 8 bases from V and 5 bases from J; bases unmatched to any gene: 9. The CDR3 is CSTRGGRNEQYF. CDR3 sequence (DNA): TGCAGCACCCGCGGGGGAAGGAACGAGCAGTACTTC.

This rearrangement joins TRBV6-5 to TRBJ1-2; weak D call: TRBD1 (5 bases). Germline-derived CDR1 and CDR2 are MNHEY and SVGAGI. The length of the CDR3 is 11 residues. Trimming removed 11 bases at V and 4 bases at J, with 11 bases between. The CDR3 reads CAPTQVYGYTF. The CDR3 coding sequence is TGTGCCCCTACACAGGTCTATGGCTACACCTTC.

The CDR3 sequence is CASSGTGGLASYNSPLHF. The DNA of the CDR3 is TGTGCCAGCAGTGGGACAGGGGGCTTAGCCTCCTATAATTCACCCCTCCACTTT. This chain joins TRBV2 and TRBJ1-6; the match to TRBD1 covers 11 bases. CDR1 SNHLY and CDR2 FYNNEI come from the germline V gene. V trimming: 4 bases; J trimming: 0 bases; junction bases outside the gene matches: 5. The CDR3 extends over 18 amino acids.

The chain uses TRBV5-1 and TRBJ1-2; D remains unclear. The CDR3 totals 15 residues. V shed 0 bases and J shed 0 bases, with 9 bases lying between them. CDR1 SGHRS and CDR2 YFSETQ come from the germline V gene. The CDR3 reads CASSLGIDSNYGYTF. CDR3 nucleotide sequence: TGCGCCAGCAGCTTGGGGATCGACTCTAACTATGGCTACACCTTC.

This chain links TRBV5-1 with TRBJ2-7; D gene unclear. There are 14 residues in the CDR3. Germline V CDR1 and CDR2: SGHRS, YFSETQ. Trimming cost V 0 bases and J 5 bases, with 12 bases left between them. This chain's CDR3 is CASSLVGFNNEQYF. The CDR3 nucleotides read TGCGCCAGCAGCTTGGTAGGTTTCAACAACGAGCAGTACTTC.

The J gene is TRBJ2-5, the V gene TRBV7-2; D possibly uses TRBD1 or TRBD2 (5 bases each). Germline V lookup: CDR1 SGHTA, CDR2 FQGNSA. The V end lost 4 bases, the J end lost 0 bases, and 18 bases lay between the germline ends. This CDR3 spans 17 amino acids. CDR3 region: CASSSTGAQVNQETQYF. In DNA form, the CDR3 reads TGTGCCAGCAGCTCCACCGGGGCTCAGGTTAACCAAGAGACCCAGTACTTC.

The chain has TRBV28 and TRBJ1-6; 7 nucleotides match TRBD1. Germline CDR1 reads MDHEN; CDR2 reads SYDVKM. This CDR3 has 14 amino acids. V trimming: 8 bases; J trimming: 6 bases; junction bases outside the gene matches: 7. CDR3: CASRTGTVNSPLHF. The CDR3 nucleotides are TGTGCCAGCCGCACCGGGACAGTTAATTCACCCCTCCACTTT.

The gene calls are TRBV9 and TRBJ1-1; perhaps TRBD1 as D (6 bases). This CDR3 has 15 amino acids. V was pared by 3 bases and J by 0 bases, with 12 bases between. Germline V gives CDR1 SGDLS, CDR2 YYNGEE. CDR3 sequence: CASSDRQAMNTEAFF. The CDR3 region has the DNA TGTGCCAGCAGCGACCGACAGGCCATGAACACTGAAGCTTTCTTT.

The chain uses TRBV19 and TRBJ1-5, with 8 bases identical to TRBD1. With V trimmed by 5 bases and J by 2 bases, 8 bases remained unmatched. Germline CDR1 is LNHDA and CDR2 is SQIVND (reference sequence). The CDR3 loop spans 16 amino acids. Here the CDR3 DNA reads TGTGCCAGTAGTGTCTGGACGACAGGGGGCAATCAGCCCCAGCATTTT. Translated, it gives CASSVWTTGGNQPQHF. Together with reference TRBV19 and TRBJ1-5, the CDR3 gives the full variable domain: DGGITQSPKYLFRKEGQNVTLSCEQNLNHDAMYWYRQDPGQGLRLIYYSQIVNDFQKGDIAEGYSVSREKKESFPLTVTSAQKNPTAFYLCASSVWTTGGNQPQHFGDGTRLSIL.

The chain carries TRBV19 and TRBJ1-5, with 8 bases matching TRBD1. Germline V gene lookup returns CDR1 LNHDA and CDR2 SQIVND (reference sequence). Unmatched junction bases numbered 11, after V lost 2 bases and J lost 2 bases. This CDR3 is 18 amino acids long. The CDR3 DNA reads as TGTGCCAGTAGTATACTCGCAGGGGGCGTTCTTGGCAATCAGCCCCAGCATTTT. It translates to CASSILAGGVLGNQPQHF.

The rearrangement joins TRBV29-1 to TRBJ1-1; 8 bases line up with TRBD1. The CDR3 contains 13 residues. Germline values: CDR1 SQVTM, CDR2 ANQGSEA. V lost 7 bases to trimming and J lost 4 bases; unmatched junction nucleotides: 8. CDR3 sequence reads: CSGGQGRATEAFF. The CDR3 nucleotides are TGCAGCGGCGGACAGGGAAGGGCCACTGAAGCTTTCTTT.

This clone has a handful of counts. The chain couples TRBV7-2 to TRBJ1-4, with D uncertain. V lost 5 bases and J 8 bases, leaving 15 bases between the germline ends. This CDR3 spans 14 amino acids. Germline-derived CDR1 and CDR2 are SGHTA and FQGNSA. The CDR3 DNA reads as TGTGCCAGCAGCCAGAGGCGCGGGGAGGAAAAACTGTTTTTT. The encoded protein is CASSQRRGEEKLFF.

The chain combines TRBV5-1 with TRBJ1-1; D unclear. This CDR3 contains 15 residues. Trimming stripped 0 bases from V and 1 base from J, with 10 bases between. Per germline, CDR1 SGHRS and CDR2 YFSETQ. The DNA for the CDR3 is TGCGCCAGCAGCTTGGATGGAAGCGCGAACACTGAAGCTTTCTTT. It yields the protein CASSLDGSANTEAFF.